These 24 T cell receptor beta chains share one sample of origin, sequenced in a study of T cell repertoires in cytomegalovirus infection. TCRdb independently ran MiXCR on the reads; one entry per CDR3 protein. Of 310,000 or so distinct CDR3 sequences detected, about a sixth appear once; the ten largest clones hold around 13%. The sample was PBMCs. All receptors come from a human donor in good health (CMV status not recorded). Some clones in this sample may be carry-over from other donors' samples.

This clonotype was counted at least ten times. The chain carries TRBV7-2 and TRBJ1-6; TRBD1 matches 9 bases. From germline, CDR1 is SGHTA and CDR2 FQGNSA. V gave up 5 bases and J gave up 7 bases; unmatched junction bases: 9. The CDR3 spans 16 residues. The CDR3 DNA reads as TGTGCCAGCAGCCCCCGCCCCGGGACAGGGAATTCACCCCTCCACTTT. This sequence encodes CASSPRPGTGNSPLHF.

The CDR3 region has the DNA TGTGCCAGCGGTACTAGCGGGGGATCCTACGAGCAGTACTTC. It specifies CASGTSGGSYEQYF. The genes are TRBV3-1 and TRBJ2-7; 11 positions match TRBD2. In germline, CDR1 is LGHDT, CDR2 YNNKEL (reference sequence). With V trimmed by 8 bases and J by 1 base, 4 bases remained unmatched. The CDR3 extends over 14 amino acids.

This clonotype has a count of ten or more. The V gene is TRBV6-1, the J gene TRBJ2-3; perhaps TRBD2 as D (6 bases). Germline V gene lookup returns CDR1 MNHNS and CDR2 SASEGT. V shed 8 bases and J shed 1 base, with 19 bases lying between them. The CDR3 has 16 residues. The CDR3 coding sequence is TGTGCCAGCCGAGGCTTGGGGTCGGGGGGCACAGATACGCAGTATTTT. Its translation is CASRGLGSGGTDTQYF.

The chain has TRBV3-1 and TRBJ2-5; TRBD1 aligns across 9 bases. This CDR3 region has 15 residues. The V and J ends lost 5 bases and 5 bases, in that order; junction bases with no gene match: 9. Germline CDR1 is LGHDT and CDR2 is YNNKEL (reference sequence). This chain's CDR3 is CASSSGQGHEETQYF. CDR3 sequence (DNA): TGTGCCAGCAGCTCAGGACAGGGGCATGAGGAGACCCAGTACTTC.

This clonotype turned up a few times. The gene calls are TRBV15 and TRBJ2-7, with 7 bases matching TRBD1. Germline V lookup: CDR1 LNHNV, CDR2 YYDKDF (reference sequence). This CDR3 comprises 14 residues. V was clipped by 0 bases and J by 6 bases; unmatched bases: 5. CDR3 sequence (DNA): TGTGCCACCAGCAGAGATATGGGACAGCCCGAGCAGTACTTC. Its translation: CATSRDMGQPEQYF. Using reference TRBV15 and TRBJ2-7 for the parts outside the CDR3, the full variable domain is DAMVIQNPRYQVTQFGKPVTLSCSQTLNHNVMYWYQQKSSQAPKLLFHYYDKDFNNEADTPDNFQSRRPNTSFCFLDIRSPGLGDTAMYLCATSRDMGQPEQYFGPGTRLTVT.

The table lists this clonotype with a few counts. The chain uses TRBV6-5 and TRBJ1-5, with D possibly being TRBD1 (6 bases). Trimming cost V 6 bases and J 0 bases, with 9 bases left between them. Germline loops: CDR1 MNHEY, CDR2 SVGAGI. CDR3 length equals 14 residues. CDR3 amino acids: CASRQGYSNQPQHF. The CDR3 DNA follows: TGTGCCAGCAGACAGGGTTATAGCAATCAGCCCCAGCATTTT.

The chain combines TRBV5-6 with TRBJ2-2, with D unclear. Trimming left V 0 bases short and J 7 bases short, with 4 bases between. CDR1 is SGHDT and CDR2 is YYEEEE in the germline V gene. This CDR3 contains 12 residues. CDR3 region: CASSLAGGELFF. CDR3 in DNA: TGTGCCAGCAGCTTGGCCGGCGGGGAGCTGTTTTTT.

The table lists this clonotype with many counts. The rearrangement joins TRBV7-6 to TRBJ2-3; 7 nucleotides agree with TRBD2. V lost 6 bases, J lost 3 bases, and 6 bases stayed unmatched. CDR1 and CDR2 from the germline V gene are SGHVS and FNYEAQ. CDR3 length equals 14 residues. This CDR3 reads CASSPTAGTDTQYF. The CDR3 DNA reads as TGTGCCAGCAGTCCAACAGCGGGGACAGATACGCAGTATTTT. Full variable domain (outside the CDR3, taken from reference TRBV7-6 and TRBJ2-3): GAGVSQSPRYKVTKRGQDVALRCDPISGHVSLYWYRQALGQGPEFLTYFNYEAQQDKSGLPNDRFSAERPEGSISTLTIQRTEQRDSAMYRCASSPTAGTDTQYFGPGTRLTVL.

The chain combines TRBV3-1 with TRBJ2-2; D might be TRBD1 (5 bases). V shed 3 bases and J shed 5 bases, with 13 bases lying between them. The CDR3 consists of 15 residues. CDR1 and CDR2 from the germline V gene are LGHDT and YNNKEL (reference sequence). The CDR3 nucleotides are TGTGCCAGCAGCCACCCAGGGATGGAGACCGGGGAGCTGTTTTTT. Translated: CASSHPGMETGELFF.

This clonotype was detected ten times or more. This CDR3 is CASSTRTANTGELFF. The CDR3 bases are TGTGCCAGCAGTACACGGACAGCCAACACCGGGGAGCTGTTTTTT. The chain recombines TRBV7-2 with TRBJ2-2; perhaps TRBD1 as D (6 bases). The V end was cut by 6 bases, the J end by 2 bases, with 13 bases between. The CDR3 consists of 15 residues. CDR1 and CDR2 from the germline V gene are SGHTA and FQGNSA.

This clonotype has more than one count but fewer than ten. The chain joins TRBV7-2 to TRBJ1-1; 9 bases are shared with TRBD1. In germline, CDR1 is SGHTA, CDR2 FQGNSA. The CDR3 runs 14 residues. The junction had 10 bases not matched to a gene; V was cut back by 7 bases and J by 7 bases. CDR3 sequence (DNA): TGTGCCAGCACATACAGGGGGCAGGAGGGTGAAGCTTTCTTT. Amino acids: CASTYRGQEGEAFF. Complete variable domain (other parts from reference TRBV7-2 and TRBJ1-1): GAGVSQSPSNKVTEKGKDVELRCDPISGHTALYWYRQSLGQGLEFLIYFQGNSAPDKSGLPSDRFSAERTGGSVSTLTIQRTQQEDSAVYLCASTYRGQEGEAFFGQGTRLTVV.

This chain uses TRBV29-1 with TRBJ2-3; weak D call: TRBD2 (7 bases). This CDR3 has 15 amino acids. CDR1 SQVTM and CDR2 ANQGSEA come from the germline V gene. V lost 4 bases and J 4 bases, leaving 18 bases between the germline ends. The CDR3 DNA follows: TGCAGCGTTGCCCTAGAGGGGGGGGGTTCAGATACGCAGTATTTT. This encodes CSVALEGGGSDTQYF.

This clonotype was found a few times. The V gene is TRBV11-2, the J gene TRBJ2-1; 13 nucleotides agree with TRBD2. In germline, CDR1 is SGHAT, CDR2 FQNNGV. CDR3 length equals 15 residues. V lost 4 bases, J lost 8 bases, and 5 bases stayed unmatched. CDR3 nucleotides: TGTGCCAGCAGCTCCTGGACTAGCGGGGGCGATGAGCAGTTCTTC. It specifies CASSSWTSGGDEQFF.

Ten or more counts support this clonotype. The chain couples TRBV19 to TRBJ2-7; D possibly corresponds to TRBD2 (6 bases). There are 16 residues in the CDR3. From germline, CDR1 is LNHDA and CDR2 SQIVND (reference sequence). With 3 bases removed from V and 5 bases from J, the gap between germline ends came to 20 bases. As DNA, the CDR3 is TGTGCCAGTAGTATTTTTGCTGAGGAGGGGAGGCACGAGCAGTACTTC. Encoded protein: CASSIFAEEGRHEQYF.

This clonotype was detected many times. The chain combines TRBV19 with TRBJ2-7; D not resolved. Germline V gives CDR1 LNHDA, CDR2 SQIVND (reference sequence). CDR3 length: 15 amino acids. V lost 6 bases and J lost 2, with 17 bases in between. The CDR3 region is CASSTVSDGPYEQYF. The CDR3 DNA sequence: TGTGCCAGTAGCACCGTGAGCGACGGACCCTACGAGCAGTACTTC.

This clonotype was seen only a few times. The V and J genes are TRBV24-1 and TRBJ2-1; a possible D gene is TRBD2 (7 bases). Germline assignment: CDR1 KGHDR and CDR2 SFDVKD. This CDR3 has 16 residues. V was clipped by 5 bases and J by 6 bases, with 19 bases between them. CDR3 residues: CATSGVSERGANEQFF. As DNA, the CDR3 is TGTGCCACCAGTGGAGTTTCCGAACGGGGGGCCAATGAGCAGTTCTTC.

The chain links TRBV11-2 to TRBJ2-7, with 15 bases fitting TRBD2. V lost 6 bases and J lost 1; bases outside the gene matches: 10. Germline CDR1 reads SGHAT; CDR2 reads FQNNGV. CDR3 length: 18 residues. The CDR3 here is CASSTRGTSGGRSYEQYF. The CDR3 nucleotides read TGTGCCAGCAGTACTCGGGGGACTAGCGGGGGGCGTTCCTACGAGCAGTACTTC.

This chain connects TRBV29-1 to TRBJ1-2, with D unresolved. The CDR3 spans 12 residues. The germline V gene has CDR1 SQVTM and CDR2 ANQGSEA. Deletions cut 4 bases from V and 7 bases from J, with 13 bases between. The CDR3 sequence is CSVVRGNLGYTF. Written as DNA, the CDR3 is TGCAGCGTTGTCCGAGGAAACCTTGGCTACACCTTC.

The chain joins TRBV12-5 to TRBJ2-5; 11 nucleotides agree with TRBD1. This CDR3 is built from 15 residues. J was trimmed by 5 bases and V by 4 bases; bases with no gene match: 6. Germline CDR1 and CDR2: LGHNT and FRNRAP. CDR3 in amino acids: CASGSMDRGLETQYF. The DNA of the CDR3 is TGTGCTAGTGGTTCGATGGACAGGGGGCTTGAGACCCAGTACTTC.

This sequence joins TRBV7-3 and TRBJ2-3; 9 nucleotides align to TRBD2. CDR3 length: 18 amino acids. From germline, CDR1 is SGHTA and CDR2 FQGTGA. Trimming at V came to 2 bases and at J to 2 bases, leaving 11 bases not matched to a gene. The CDR3 nucleotides are TGTGCCAGCAGCTTATACCCCCGGCTAGCGGGGACCACAGATACGCAGTATTTT. It is translated as CASSLYPRLAGTTDTQYF.

This clonotype was counted at least ten times. The V call is TRBV11-2, the J call TRBJ2-2; the D is unclear. The germline gives CDR1 SGHAT, CDR2 FQNNGV. Trimming pared 1 base from V and 0 bases from J, leaving 9 bases between. The CDR3 loop spans 16 amino acids. CDR3 in DNA: TGTGCCAGCAGCTTAGTTAGGCTTTCGAACACCGGGGAGCTGTTTTTT. Amino acids: CASSLVRLSNTGELFF.

The genes are TRBV18 and TRBJ1-5, with 7 bases lining up with TRBD1. The V gene's germline CDR1 is KGHSH and CDR2 LQKENI. The V segment lost 2 bases and the J segment 5 bases; nucleotides outside the gene matches: 6. The CDR3 sequence is 15 residues long. The CDR3 DNA reads as TGTGCCAGCTCACCAGAGGGGGCCATCTATCAGCCCCAGCATTTT. It encodes CASSPEGAIYQPQHF.

V is TRBV12-3 or TRBV12-4 and J is TRBJ1-1, with D possibly matching TRBD1 (5 bases). CDR3 length equals 18 residues. V lost 0 bases to trimming and J lost 0 bases, with 17 bases between them. CDR3 protein: CASSLALLDGRVNTEAFF. CDR3 sequence (DNA): TGTGCCAGCAGTTTAGCGCTTCTTGATGGCAGGGTGAACACTGAAGCTTTCTTT.

This clonotype was seen a handful of times. This chain connects TRBV12-3 or TRBV12-4 to TRBJ2-3; weak D call: TRBD1 (5 bases). The CDR3 covers 20 residues. V gave up 6 bases and J gave up 1 base, with 29 bases separating them. The CDR3 loop is CASSTRQSSIGETRTDTQYF. CDR3 DNA sequence: TGTGCCAGCAGCACGAGACAGAGTAGCATTGGGGAAACGCGCACAGATACGCAGTATTTT.